Listed here are 27 T cell receptor beta chains from one sample, sequenced in a study of shared clonotypes between healthy human individuals. Sequencing was performed with immunoSEQ multiplex PCR; in TCRdb, only in-frame clones are kept and a portion is missing. The table lists about 500,000 clones, approximately 71% of them singletons. Input material: PBMCs. The receptors come from a woman aged 40 to 50 in good health. Some clones in this sample may be carry-over from other donors' samples.

The chain is built from TRBV7-2 and TRBJ1-5; D gene unclear. The V end lost 2 bases, the J end lost 2 bases, and 13 bases lay between the germline ends. The CDR3 has 16 residues. In germline, CDR1 is SGHTA, CDR2 FQGNSA. The CDR3 reads CASSLRASSGNQPQHF. CDR3 coding DNA: TGTGCCAGCAGCTTAAGGGCCAGTTCAGGCAATCAGCCCCAGCATTTT.

The chain has TRBV7-3 and TRBJ2-7, with D maybe TRBD1 (6 bases). CDR3 length equals 15 residues. Germline V gives CDR1 SGHTA, CDR2 FQGTGA. Trimming removed 8 bases from V and 5 bases from J, with 22 bases in between. CDR3 in amino acids: CASAPQGTPIDEQYF. The CDR3 DNA follows: TGTGCCAGCGCCCCCCAGGGGACCCCCATCGACGAGCAGTACTTC.

In its sample, this clone was seen a few times. A far larger clone differs by one base, so this is likely a read error. The chain joins TRBV30 to TRBJ2-5, with D uncertain. The CDR3 consists of 12 residues. V was cut by 3 bases and J by 4 bases, with 9 bases left in between. Germline loops: CDR1 GTSNPN, CDR2 SVGIG (reference sequence). CDR3 sequence (DNA): TGTGCCTGGAGAACGGACCGAGAGACCCAGTACTTC. It encodes CAWRTDRETQYF.

The chain combines TRBV6-1 with TRBJ2-1, with 11 bases fitting TRBD2. CDR3 length: 13 amino acids. Germline V gene sequence: CDR1 MNHNS, CDR2 SASEGT. With V trimmed by 8 bases and J by 5 bases, 2 bases remained unmatched. The CDR3 protein is CASGTSGHNEQFF. The CDR3 nucleotides are TGTGCCAGCGGGACTAGCGGTCACAATGAGCAGTTCTTC.

About this clone: With a much larger clone just one base away, this may be a read error. This sequence joins TRBV7-8 and TRBJ1-1; D is uncertain. Germline CDR1 reads SGHVS; CDR2 reads FQNEAQ. This CDR3 has 13 amino acids. V gave up 3 bases and J gave up 1 base, with 6 bases separating them. CDR3 nucleotides: TGTGCCAGCAGCTTTGTCAGGAACACTGAAGCTTTCTTT. It encodes CASSFVRNTEAFF. Variable domain in full (rest from reference TRBV7-8 and TRBJ1-1): GAGVSQSPRYKVAKRGQDVALRCDPISGHVSLFWYQQALGQGPEFLTYFQNEAQLDKSGLPSDRFFAERPEGSVSTLKIQRTQQEDSAVYLCASSFVRNTEAFFGQGTRLTVV.

This sequence joins TRBV2 and TRBJ2-1; tentatively, D is TRBD2 (6 bases). The CDR3 totals 13 residues. V was clipped by 8 bases and J by 5 bases, with 13 bases between them. Germline-derived CDR1 and CDR2 are SNHLY and FYNNEI. The CDR3, as DNA: TGTGCCAGCGCCCGGGAGACCCACAATGAGCAGTTCTTC. Amino acids: CASARETHNEQFF.

This chain connects TRBV4-2 to TRBJ2-1; possible D gene TRBD2, 6 bases. The CDR3 is 16 residues long. The V end lost 0 bases, the J end lost 4 bases, and 13 bases lay between the germline ends. The germline gives CDR1 LGHNA, CDR2 YNFKEQ. CDR3 nucleotides: TGTGCCAGCAGCCAAGACGGCGGGATGGGGTACAATGAGCAGTTCTTC. Translation: CASSQDGGMGYNEQFF.

This clone has only one observation. The chain employs TRBV2 and TRBJ1-1, with D unclear. The CDR3 runs 13 residues. The germline V and J ends were trimmed by 5 bases and 9 bases, with 16 bases remaining between them. Germline loops: CDR1 SNHLY, CDR2 FYNNEI. CDR3 residues: CASSSHSFEQAFF. In DNA, the CDR3 is TGTGCCAGCAGTTCCCACTCGTTCGAACAAGCTTTCTTT. Together with reference TRBV2 and TRBJ1-1, the CDR3 gives the full variable domain: EPEVTQTPSHQVTQMGQEVILRCVPISNHLYFYWYRQILGQKVEFLVSFYNNEISEKSEIFDDQFSVERPDGSNFTLKIRSTKLEDSAMYFCASSSHSFEQAFFGQGTRLTVV.

This rearrangement joins TRBV28 to TRBJ2-5; D is perhaps TRBD1 or TRBD2 (5 bases each). The CDR3 is made up of 15 amino acids. Germline V lookup: CDR1 MDHEN, CDR2 SYDVKM. The V end lost 10 bases, the J end lost 5 bases, and 23 bases lay between the germline ends. The CDR3 is CATIALSGPGETQYF. CDR3 DNA: TGTGCCACGATCGCCCTTTCGGGGCCAGGGGAGACCCAGTACTTC.

This clone was observed a few times. The chain is built from TRBV11-2 and TRBJ2-5; a weak D match, TRBD2 (6 bases). Germline CDR1 is SGHAT and CDR2 is FQNNGV. The CDR3 is made up of 14 amino acids. V was pared by 4 bases and J by 1 base, with 10 bases between. The CDR3 here is CASSSLGGQETQYF. The CDR3 DNA follows: TGTGCCAGCAGCTCACTGGGGGGCCAAGAGACCCAGTACTTC.

This clone was counted once. The chain is built from TRBV30 and TRBJ1-5, with TRBD1 as a possible D gene (5 bases). V lost 5 bases to trimming and J lost 6 bases, with 17 bases between them. The V gene's germline CDR1 is GTSNPN and CDR2 SVGIG (reference sequence). CDR3 length: 14 residues. The CDR3 reads CAWGYGGSIQPQHF. As DNA, the CDR3 is TGTGCCTGGGGGTATGGGGGGTCAATTCAGCCCCAGCATTTT.

This chain uses TRBV18 with TRBJ1-3; TRBD1 matches 10 bases. The CDR3 contains 16 residues. Unmatched junction bases numbered 3, after V lost 4 bases and J lost 0 bases. Germline CDR1 is KGHSH and CDR2 is LQKENI. The CDR3 reads CASSRDRGSSGNTIYF. The CDR3 bases are TGTGCCAGCTCACGGGACAGGGGAAGCTCTGGAAACACCATATATTTT.

This chain uses TRBV5-1 with TRBJ1-4, with D unclear. The CDR3 consists of 15 residues. Germline CDR1 SGHRS, CDR2 YFSETQ. V gave up 0 bases and J gave up 3 bases, with 9 bases separating them. The CDR3 loop reads CASSLGGMPNEKLFF. CDR3 sequence (DNA): TGCGCCAGCAGCTTGGGGGGAATGCCTAATGAAAAACTGTTTTTT.

With regard to this clone: Additional DNA sequences in this sample encode the identical CDR3. The chain combines TRBV7-3 with TRBJ2-3, with D possibly matching TRBD2 (6 bases). The germline V gene encodes CDR1 SGHTA and CDR2 FQGTGA. This CDR3 has 13 amino acids. V lost 3 bases, J lost 3 bases, and 7 bases lay in between. CDR3: CASSFRGTDTQYF. The CDR3 bases are TGTGCCAGCAGCTTTCGGGGGACAGATACGCAGTATTTT.

The chain joins TRBV18 to TRBJ2-5; the D gene is possibly TRBD2 (5 bases). The germline V gene has CDR1 KGHSH and CDR2 LQKENI. The CDR3 loop spans 12 amino acids. V lost 5 bases, J lost 4 bases, and 8 bases lay in between. The CDR3 sequence: CASSEGPETQYF. CDR3 nucleotides: TGTGCCAGCTCAGAGGGCCCAGAGACCCAGTACTTC.

This sequence joins TRBV5-6 and TRBJ2-2; tentatively, D is TRBD2 (6 bases). This CDR3 has 16 residues. Trimming took 4 bases from V and 0 from J, leaving 13 bases between them. The germline gives CDR1 SGHDT, CDR2 YYEEEE. CDR3 sequence: CASSRLETANTGELFF. CDR3 nucleotide sequence: TGTGCCAGCAGCCGACTAGAAACCGCGAACACCGGGGAGCTGTTTTTT.

The V and J genes are TRBV19 and TRBJ2-7; 12 bases fit TRBD2. Germline V gene data show CDR1 as LNHDA and CDR2 as SQIVND (reference sequence). The CDR3 is 15 residues long. The junction had 0 bases not matched to a gene; V was cut back by 1 base and J by 2 bases. The CDR3 coding sequence is TGTGCCAGTAGTATAGGACTAGCGGGGGCCTACGAGCAGTACTTC. This gives the protein CASSIGLAGAYEQYF.

The rearrangement links TRBV30 to TRBJ2-1; 10 bases fit TRBD2. Trimming at V came to 7 bases and at J to 8 bases, leaving 8 bases not matched to a gene. The germline CDR1 and CDR2 sequences are GTSNPN and SVGIG (reference sequence). The CDR3 contains 13 residues. The CDR3 here is CASGGLAGDEQFF. In DNA, the CDR3 is TGTGCCTCCGGGGGGCTAGCGGGAGATGAGCAGTTCTTC. Complete variable domain (other parts from reference TRBV30 and TRBJ2-1): SQTIHQWPATLVQPVGSPLSLECTVEGTSNPNLYWYRQAAGRGLQLLFYSVGIGQISSEVPQNLSASRPQDRQFILSSKKLLLSDSGFYLCASGGLAGDEQFFGPGTRLTVL.

The chain carries TRBV28 and TRBJ2-4; D ambiguous. Trimming left V 6 bases short and J 0 bases short, with 12 bases between. This CDR3 spans 15 amino acids. Germline loops: CDR1 MDHEN, CDR2 SYDVKM. As DNA, the CDR3 is TGTGCCAGCAGCCGATCCGGGCTAGCCAAAAACATTCAGTACTTC. It encodes CASSRSGLAKNIQYF. Full variable domain (rest looked up from reference TRBV28 and TRBJ2-4): DVKVTQSSRYLVKRTGEKVFLECVQDMDHENMFWYRQDPGLGLRLIYFSYDVKMKEKGDIPEGYSVSREKKERFSLILESASTNQTSMYLCASSRSGLAKNIQYFGAGTRLSVL.

The CDR3 spells CASSQNGYEQYF. The DNA of the CDR3 is TGCGCCAGCAGCCAGAACGGCTACGAGCAGTACTTC. J is TRBJ2-7 and V is TRBV5-1; no clear D. V was trimmed by 4 bases and J by 3 bases, leaving 8 bases between them. Germline CDR1 reads SGHRS; CDR2 reads YFSETQ. CDR3 length: 12 residues.

Of note for this clone: A much larger clone differs by one base, so this may be a read error. The chain carries TRBV6-5 and TRBJ2-1, with 12 bases matching TRBD2. Germline loops: CDR1 MNHEY, CDR2 SVGAGI. There are 15 residues in the CDR3. DNA for the CDR3: TGTGCCAGCAGACTAGCGGGGGGCTCCTACAATGAGCAGCTCTTC. Protein: CASRLAGGSYNEQLF.

The J gene is TRBJ1-5, the V gene TRBV28, with D perhaps matching TRBD1 (5 bases). The CDR3 extends over 16 amino acids. The V and J ends lost 2 bases and 2 bases respectively, with 13 bases between them. Germline V gene data show CDR1 as MDHEN and CDR2 as SYDVKM. CDR3 protein: CASSLSTRGRNQPQHF. Here the CDR3 DNA reads TGTGCCAGCAGTTTAAGTACAAGGGGTCGCAATCAGCCCCAGCATTTT. Filled out from reference TRBV28 and TRBJ1-5, the complete variable domain reads DVKVTQSSRYLVKRTGEKVFLECVQDMDHENMFWYRQDPGLGLRLIYFSYDVKMKEKGDIPEGYSVSREKKERFSLILESASTNQTSMYLCASSLSTRGRNQPQHFGDGTRLSIL.

The sample holds many counts of this clone. Other DNA variants within this sample encode the same CDR3. The V gene is TRBV28, the J gene TRBJ1-5; D gene ambiguous. V lost 3 bases and J 6 bases, leaving 24 bases between the germline ends. The CDR3 has 18 residues. Germline values: CDR1 MDHEN, CDR2 SYDVKM. The CDR3 spells CASSLIGVRELRGQPQHF. The CDR3 DNA reads TGTGCCAGCAGTTTGATCGGGGTTCGGGAACTACGGGGTCAGCCCCAGCATTTT.

This clone was seen just once. V usage is TRBV6-4 and J usage is TRBJ1-3; 7 bases line up with TRBD1. The CDR3 has 16 amino acids. Germline CDR1 MRHNA, CDR2 SNTAGT. V shed 8 bases, J shed 4 bases, and the junction held 14 bases outside the gene matches. This chain's CDR3 is CASPKPDRVGGNTIYF. As DNA, the CDR3 is TGTGCCAGCCCCAAGCCCGACAGGGTTGGCGGAAACACCATATATTTT.

The rearrangement uses TRBV25-1 and TRBJ2-7, with a tentative D call TRBD2 (5 bases). V shed 5 bases and J shed 1 base, with 15 bases lying between them. The germline CDR1 and CDR2 sequences are MGHDK and SYGVNS. The CDR3 is made up of 15 amino acids. The DNA of the CDR3 is TGTGCCAGCAGTACTAGGGTGGGCCTTTCCTACGAGCAGTACTTC. Translating gives CASSTRVGLSYEQYF.

V gene TRBV5-1 combines with J gene TRBJ2-1, with TRBD2 as a possible D gene (7 bases). The CDR3 is made up of 14 amino acids. The germline V gene has CDR1 SGHRS and CDR2 YFSETQ. V lost 4 bases, J lost 5 bases, and 13 bases lay in between. CDR3 DNA: TGCGCCAGCAGCGTACAGCGGGACAACAATGAGCAGTTCTTC. Translated: CASSVQRDNNEQFF.

Regarding this clone: Within the sample, other DNA sequences also encode this same CDR3. This chain uses TRBV6-1 with TRBJ2-7; D call uncertain. There are 11 residues in the CDR3. In germline, CDR1 is MNHNS, CDR2 SASEGT. With 3 bases removed from V and 4 bases from J, the gap between germline ends came to 4 bases. CDR3 residues: CASSDAYEQYF. The CDR3 region has the DNA TGTGCCAGCAGTGATGCGTACGAGCAGTACTTC.